The 14 T cell receptor beta chains given below trace back to one sample, sequenced in a study of blood T cell repertoires in COVID-19. Sequenced by immunoSEQ multiplex PCR; TCRdb stores in-frame clones only, minus some. The sample holds tens of thousands of clones, approximately 84% seen once. Material: peripheral blood. The receptors were gathered from a man between 65 and 85 years old with COVID-19, enrolled during active disease.

V gene TRBV4-1 combines with J gene TRBJ1-5; no reliable D call. Trimming removed 1 base at V and 6 bases at J, with 16 bases between. The length of the CDR3 is 16 residues. Germline V gives CDR1 MGHRA, CDR2 YSYEKL. The CDR3 sequence: CASSQAGRGERQPQHF. The CDR3 DNA reads as TGCGCCAGCAGCCAAGCGGGTCGCGGGGAGCGTCAGCCCCAGCATTTT.

For the CDR3, the DNA is TGCAGCCTTGCCGGGACTAGCGGGAGTGTGTTGATAGAGACCCAGTACTTC. Translated, it gives CSLAGTSGSVLIETQYF. The V and J genes are TRBV29-1 and TRBJ2-5; 14 nucleotides align to TRBD2. The CDR3 length is 17 residues. V shed 8 bases and J 4 bases; nucleotides not matched to a gene: 15. CDR1 is SQVTM and CDR2 is ANQGSEA in the germline V gene. The variable domain in full, completed from reference TRBV29-1 and TRBJ2-5, reads SAVISQKPSRDICQRGTSLTIQCQVDSQVTMMFWYRQQPGQSLTLIATANQGSEATYESGFVIDKFPISRPNLTFSTLTVSNMSPEDSSIYLCSLAGTSGSVLIETQYFGPGTRLLVL.

V is TRBV7-3 and J is TRBJ2-5; no firm D call. In germline, CDR1 is SGHTA, CDR2 FQGTGA. The germline V and J ends were trimmed by 2 bases and 4 bases, with 11 bases remaining between them. The length of the CDR3 is 14 residues. The CDR3 protein is CASSLAPERETQYF. In nucleotides, the CDR3 is TGTGCCAGCAGCTTAGCCCCGGAGCGAGAGACCCAGTACTTC.

The rearrangement uses TRBV6-2 or TRBV6-3 and TRBJ1-1; 11 bases are a match to TRBD1. There are 15 residues in the CDR3. The ends lost 5 bases at V and 3 bases at J; junction bases unmatched: 5. Germline V lookup: CDR1 MNHEY, CDR2 SVGEGT. The CDR3 sequence: CASSGGQGAYTEAFF. In DNA form, the CDR3 reads TGTGCCAGCAGTGGCGGACAGGGGGCTTACACTGAAGCTTTCTTT.

The V and J genes are TRBV5-1 and TRBJ2-7; tentative D call: TRBD1 (7 bases). The CDR3 has 13 residues. Germline V gene lookup returns CDR1 SGHRS and CDR2 YFSETQ. Trimming removed 5 bases at V and 6 bases at J, with 15 bases between. The CDR3 nucleotides are TGCGCCAGCAGTGCAGGGGGGACGGGCGAGCAGTACTTC. Its protein is CASSAGGTGEQYF. Combining the CDR3 with reference TRBV5-1 and TRBJ2-7 gives the whole variable domain KAGVTQTPRYLIKTRGQQVTLSCSPISGHRSVSWYQQTPGQGLQFLFEYFSETQRNKGNFPGRFSGRQFSNSRSEMNVSTLELGDSALYLCASSAGGTGEQYFGPGTRLTVT.

The rearrangement uses TRBV9 and TRBJ2-1; 8 nucleotides line up with TRBD2. The germline gives CDR1 SGDLS, CDR2 YYNGEE. The CDR3 has 15 residues. J gave up 0 bases and V 5 bases, and 4 bases lay outside the gene matches. CDR3 sequence: CASRQRESSYNEQFF. CDR3 in DNA: TGTGCCAGCAGACAGCGGGAGAGCTCCTACAATGAGCAGTTCTTC.

The chain carries TRBV3-1 (or the pseudogene TRBV3-2) and TRBJ2-5; TRBD2 aligns across 9 bases. This CDR3 has 17 amino acids. Looked up from germline, CDR1 is LGHDT and CDR2 is YNNKEL (reference sequence). The J segment lost 1 base and the V segment lost 3 bases, leaving 9 bases of the junction unmatched. The CDR3: CASSHTRREGLQETQYF. The CDR3 bases are TGTGCCAGCAGCCATACTAGGCGGGAGGGCCTCCAAGAGACCCAGTACTTC.

CDR3: CASSVGQSYGYTF. The CDR3 DNA follows: TGTGCCAGCAGTGTAGGACAGTCCTATGGCTACACCTTC. This chain uses TRBV2 with TRBJ1-2; D is possibly TRBD1 (6 bases). The CDR3 has 13 amino acids. The V end was cut by 4 bases, the J end by 4 bases, with 10 bases between. Germline CDR1 reads SNHLY; CDR2 reads FYNNEI.

The chain has TRBV9 and TRBJ2-7, with D perhaps TRBD2 (6 bases). Per the germline V gene, CDR1 is SGDLS and CDR2 is YYNGEE. Deletions cut 0 bases from V and 6 bases from J, with 16 bases between. The CDR3 runs 15 residues. The CDR3 nucleotides read TGTGCCAGCAGCGTAGGGGGGGTTGCCATCGGCGAGCAGTACTTC. This sequence encodes CASSVGGVAIGEQYF.

The rearrangement uses TRBV7-8 and TRBJ2-1, with a tentative D call TRBD2 (6 bases). The V and J ends lost 5 bases and 3 bases respectively, with 14 bases between them. The germline gives CDR1 SGHVS, CDR2 FQNEAQ. This CDR3 is 15 amino acids long. CDR3 sequence (DNA): TGTGCCAGCAGCCCCTCGGCTAGCGTCTACAATGAGCAGTTCTTC. Translated: CASSPSASVYNEQFF.

The chain combines TRBV30 with TRBJ1-2; D is unresolved. This CDR3 is 12 amino acids long. Germline lookup yields CDR1 GTSNPN and CDR2 SVGIG (reference sequence). The germline V and J ends were trimmed by 7 bases and 0 bases, with 9 bases remaining between them. This chain's CDR3 is CASGGANYGYTF. The CDR3, as DNA: TGTGCCTCCGGTGGAGCTAACTATGGCTACACCTTC.

The rearrangement links TRBV7-9 to TRBJ2-5; a possible D gene is TRBD1 (5 bases). Trimming removed 6 bases at V and 3 bases at J, with 23 bases between. The germline gives CDR1 SEHNR, CDR2 FQNEAQ (reference sequence). The CDR3 consists of 17 residues. The CDR3 reads CASRSLSRGAWEETQYF. The CDR3 nucleotides are TGTGCCAGCAGAAGCTTGTCTAGGGGCGCGTGGGAAGAGACCCAGTACTTC.

The V call is TRBV19, the J call TRBJ2-1, with a possible D match to TRBD1 (6 bases). The CDR3 spans 15 residues. Germline assignment: CDR1 LNHDA and CDR2 SQIVND (reference sequence). Trimming removed 1 base from V and 2 bases from J, with 9 bases in between. The CDR3 region has the DNA TGTGCCAGTAGTATAGCGGCAGGGGCCTACAATGAGCAGTTCTTC. It encodes CASSIAAGAYNEQFF.

The rearrangement joins TRBV30 to TRBJ1-5; possibly TRBD1 for D (5 bases). The V gene's germline CDR1 is GTSNPN and CDR2 SVGIG (reference sequence). CDR3 length: 13 amino acids. Trimming took 5 bases from V and 4 from J, leaving 12 bases between them. CDR3 bases: TGTGCCTGGGGGGCAGGGCGGAATCAGCCCCAGCATTTT. It specifies CAWGAGRNQPQHF. The full variable domain, in which reference TRBV30 and TRBJ1-5 provide the parts outside the CDR3, is SQTIHQWPATLVQPVGSPLSLECTVEGTSNPNLYWYRQAAGRGLQLLFYSVGIGQISSEVPQNLSASRPQDRQFILSSKKLLLSDSGFYLCAWGAGRNQPQHFGDGTRLSIL.